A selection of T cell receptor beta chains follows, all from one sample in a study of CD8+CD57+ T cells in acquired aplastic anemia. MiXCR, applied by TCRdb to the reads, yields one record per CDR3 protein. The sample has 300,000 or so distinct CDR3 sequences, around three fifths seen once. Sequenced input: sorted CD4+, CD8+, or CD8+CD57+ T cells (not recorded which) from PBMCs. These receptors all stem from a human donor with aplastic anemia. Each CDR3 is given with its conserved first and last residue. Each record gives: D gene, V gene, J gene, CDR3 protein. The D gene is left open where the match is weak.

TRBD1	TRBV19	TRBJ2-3	CASSSGQGFRTDTQYF
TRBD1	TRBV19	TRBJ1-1	CASTRQGYTEAFF
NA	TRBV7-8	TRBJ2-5	CASSKGGAGSETQYF
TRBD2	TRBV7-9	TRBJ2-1	CASSIFAGGRWMNEQFF
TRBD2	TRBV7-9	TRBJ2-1	CASSFGTSGRGDEQFF
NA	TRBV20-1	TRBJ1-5	CSARADRRRDNQPQHF
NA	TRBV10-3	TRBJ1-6	CAISESGINSPLHF
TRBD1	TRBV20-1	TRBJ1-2	CSARGQGYGYTF
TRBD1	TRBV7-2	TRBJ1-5	CASSYYRGRNQPQHF
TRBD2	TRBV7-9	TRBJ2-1	CASSLSGRNDEQFF
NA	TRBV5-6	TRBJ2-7	CASSLDRHYEQYF
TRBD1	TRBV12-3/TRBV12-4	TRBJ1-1	CASRTDRARNTEAFF
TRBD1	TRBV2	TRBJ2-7	CASRAGDRVEQYF
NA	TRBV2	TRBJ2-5	CASKTGNAETQYF
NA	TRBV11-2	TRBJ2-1	CASSSDRFNEQFF
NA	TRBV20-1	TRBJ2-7	CSAVTPGDLSYEQYF
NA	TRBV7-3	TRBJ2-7	CASSLTRDYEQYF
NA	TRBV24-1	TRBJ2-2	CATRGREETGELFF
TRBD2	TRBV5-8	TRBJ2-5	CASSFSGAAYRIRRGGHETQYF
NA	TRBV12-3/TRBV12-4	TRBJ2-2	CASSLSRTGELFF
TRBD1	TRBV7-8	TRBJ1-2	CASSAWDRGQDGYTF
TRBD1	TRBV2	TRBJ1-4	CASRTGFSTNEKLFF
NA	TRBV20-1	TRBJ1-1	CSARDTISLAEAFF
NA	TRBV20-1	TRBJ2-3	CSARDRRIRTDTQYF
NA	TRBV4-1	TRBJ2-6	CASSQDQAGLGANVLTF
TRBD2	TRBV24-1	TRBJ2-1	CATSGSGGDNEQFF
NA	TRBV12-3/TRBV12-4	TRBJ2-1	CASSFGGALHEQFF
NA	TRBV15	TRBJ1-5	CATSRVSDRRRHF
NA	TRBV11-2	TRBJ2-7	CASSSMDGYEQYF
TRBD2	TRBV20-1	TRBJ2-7	CSARWGGGRYEQYF
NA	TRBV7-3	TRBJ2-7	CASSLLTGREQYF
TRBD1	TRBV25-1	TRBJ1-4	CASSGQTGGVDEKLFF
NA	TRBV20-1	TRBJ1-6	CSARGNGQRANSPLHF
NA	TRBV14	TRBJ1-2	CASSQLRSTASGYTF
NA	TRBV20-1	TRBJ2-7	CSARDFPEQYF
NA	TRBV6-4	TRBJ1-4	CASRPGVGGKLFF
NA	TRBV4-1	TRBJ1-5	CASSQERGNQPQHF
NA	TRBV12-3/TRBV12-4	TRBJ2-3	CASSLELGADTQYF
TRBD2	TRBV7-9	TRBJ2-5	CAWNLADETQYF
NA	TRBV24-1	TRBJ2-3	CATSQEGITQYF
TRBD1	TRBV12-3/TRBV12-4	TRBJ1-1	CASSPRTGRNTEAFF
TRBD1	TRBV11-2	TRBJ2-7	CASSLGLPGQAYEQYF
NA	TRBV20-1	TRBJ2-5	CSARGSHRQETQYF
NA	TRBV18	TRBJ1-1	CASSPPHENTEAFF
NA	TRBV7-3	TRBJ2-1	CASSLRLESYNEQFF
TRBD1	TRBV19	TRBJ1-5	CASSISRDRGRCHF
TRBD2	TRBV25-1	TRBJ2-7	CASSFEGLDEQYF
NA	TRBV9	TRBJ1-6	CASSARDRNSPLHF
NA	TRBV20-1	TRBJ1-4	CSASPGWANEKLFF
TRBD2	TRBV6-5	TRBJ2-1	CASSYSRLAGAHYNEQFF